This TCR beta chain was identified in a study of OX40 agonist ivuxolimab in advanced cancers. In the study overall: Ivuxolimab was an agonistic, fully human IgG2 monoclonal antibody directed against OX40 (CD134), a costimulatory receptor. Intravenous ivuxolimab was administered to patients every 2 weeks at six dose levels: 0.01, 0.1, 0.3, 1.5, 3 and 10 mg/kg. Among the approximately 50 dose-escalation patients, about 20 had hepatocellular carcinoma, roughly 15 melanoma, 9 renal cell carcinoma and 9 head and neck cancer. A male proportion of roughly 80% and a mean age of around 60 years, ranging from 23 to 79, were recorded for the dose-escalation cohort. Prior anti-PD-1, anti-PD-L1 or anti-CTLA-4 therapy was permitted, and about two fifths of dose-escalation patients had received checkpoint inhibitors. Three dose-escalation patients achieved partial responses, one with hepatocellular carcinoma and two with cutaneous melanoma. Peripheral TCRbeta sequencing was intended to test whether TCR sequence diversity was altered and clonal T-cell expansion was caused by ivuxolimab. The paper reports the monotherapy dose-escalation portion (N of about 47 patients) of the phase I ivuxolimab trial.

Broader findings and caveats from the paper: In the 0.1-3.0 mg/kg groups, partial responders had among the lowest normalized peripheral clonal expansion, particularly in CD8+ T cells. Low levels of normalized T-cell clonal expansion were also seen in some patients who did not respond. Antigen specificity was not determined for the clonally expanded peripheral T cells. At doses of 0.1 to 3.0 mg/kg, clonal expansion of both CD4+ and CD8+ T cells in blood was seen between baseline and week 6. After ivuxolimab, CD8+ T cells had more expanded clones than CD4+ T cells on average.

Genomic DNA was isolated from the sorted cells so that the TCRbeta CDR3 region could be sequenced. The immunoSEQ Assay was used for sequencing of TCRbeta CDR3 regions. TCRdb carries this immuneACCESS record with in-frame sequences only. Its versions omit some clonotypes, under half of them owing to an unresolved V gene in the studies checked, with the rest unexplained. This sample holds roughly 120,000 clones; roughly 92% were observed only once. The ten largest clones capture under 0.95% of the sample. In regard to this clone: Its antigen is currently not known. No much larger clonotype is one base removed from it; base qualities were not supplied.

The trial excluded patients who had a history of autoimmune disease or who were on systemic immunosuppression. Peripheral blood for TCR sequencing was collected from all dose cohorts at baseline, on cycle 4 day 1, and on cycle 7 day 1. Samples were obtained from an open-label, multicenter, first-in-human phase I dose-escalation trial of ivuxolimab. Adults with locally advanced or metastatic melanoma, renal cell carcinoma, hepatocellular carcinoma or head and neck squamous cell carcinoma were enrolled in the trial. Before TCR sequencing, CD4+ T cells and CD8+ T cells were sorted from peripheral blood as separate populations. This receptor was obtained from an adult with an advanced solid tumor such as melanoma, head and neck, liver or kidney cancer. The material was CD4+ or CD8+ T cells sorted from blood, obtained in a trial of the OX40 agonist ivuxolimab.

DNA sequence: TGCGCCAGCAGTGAGTACTATCAGCCCCAGCATTTT. This codes for CASSEYYQPQHF. This chain joins TRBV10-2 to TRBJ1-5, with no confident D gene call. The germline V gene specifies WSHSY as CDR1 and SAAADI as CDR2. The CDR3 measures 12 amino acids from cysteine to phenylalanine. CDR3 DNA only is kept here, 36 bases in frame from base 1. Trimming removed 1 base from V and 5 bases from J, leaving 3 bases between the germline ends.